This note documents a single T cell receptor beta chain sequence. This CDR3 comprises 15 residues. Unmatched junction bases numbered 3, after V lost 5 bases and J lost 3 bases. Looked up from germline, CDR1 is PRHDT and CDR2 is FYEKMQ (reference sequence). The data stem from a study of blood T cell repertoires in COVID-19. Sequencing used immunoSEQ multiplex PCR; TCRdb keeps in-frame clones, though not all of them. Among about 150,000 clones listed, about four fifths were seen once. Grouping used clinical history reported by participants in a survey and questionnaire. Donors in Cohort 3 who had recovered were those with two negative PCRs, healthcare professional clearance, or resolution of their symptoms.

Sequencing was done on a sample of PBMCs or T cells enriched from blood (not recorded which). The clonotype was recovered from a man aged 50 to 59 who had recovered from COVID-19. The V call is TRBV13, the J call TRBJ2-6, with 8 bases fitting TRBD2. The DNA of the CDR3 is TGTGCCAGCAGCCTGGGACTAGGTGGGGCCAACGTCCTGACTTTC. This encodes CASSLGLGGANVLTF.